This T cell receptor (beta chain) emerged from a study of T cells in Graves' hyperthyroidism and ophthalmopathy. Findings of the study overall: In simple terms, a model built on 13 V-J features told ophthalmopathy apart from stable hyperthyroidism.

Amplification of TCR beta CDR3 regions used RNA as the template. The study used the HTBI primer set for a first-round RT-PCR of the TCR CDR3. Via MiXCR, TCRdb re-called the multiplex PCR reads, giving one row per CDR3 protein. This table has approximately 370,000 distinct CDR3 sequences, about a sixth appearing once. Looked up from germline, CDR1 is LNHDA and CDR2 is SQIVND (reference sequence). CDR3 size: 13 residues. The V end was cut by 5 bases, the J end by 8 bases, with 16 bases between. Of note for this clonotype: Its antigen is unknown.

The chain employs TRBV19 and TRBJ2-7; D perhaps matches TRBD1 (7 bases). This clonotype was obtained from a woman in her twenties or thirties with Graves' hyperthyroidism that later progressed to Graves' ophthalmopathy. Sequenced material: blood. CDR3 region: CASSFGQEGQQYF. The CDR3 coding sequence is TGTGCCAGTAGTTTCGGACAGGAGGGGCAGCAGTACTTC.